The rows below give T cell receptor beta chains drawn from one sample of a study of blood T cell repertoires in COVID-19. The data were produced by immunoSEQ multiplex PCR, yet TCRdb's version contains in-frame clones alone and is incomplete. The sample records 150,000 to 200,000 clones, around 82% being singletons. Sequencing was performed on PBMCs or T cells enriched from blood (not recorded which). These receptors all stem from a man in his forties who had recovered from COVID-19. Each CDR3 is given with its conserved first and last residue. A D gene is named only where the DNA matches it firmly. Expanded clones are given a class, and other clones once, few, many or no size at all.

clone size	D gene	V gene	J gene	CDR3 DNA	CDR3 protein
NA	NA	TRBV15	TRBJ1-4	TGTGCCACCAGCAGAGATGGGGGGGGAGGGGACAATGAAAAACTGTTTTTT	CATSRDGGGGDNEKLFF
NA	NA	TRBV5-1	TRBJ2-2	TGCGCCAGCAGCCGCGACAGAGACACCGGGGAGCTGTTTTTT	CASSRDRDTGELFF
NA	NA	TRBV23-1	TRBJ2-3	TGCGCCAGCAGTCAGATGGGAGTCTCTAGCACAGATACGCAGTATTTT	CASSQMGVSSTDTQYF
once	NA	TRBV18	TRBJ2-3	TGTGCCAGCTCACCACGCGGGGATACAGATACGCAGTATTTT	CASSPRGDTDTQYF
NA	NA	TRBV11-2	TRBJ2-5	TGTGCCAGCAGCTACCGACAGGACGTGCGGGAGACCCAGTACTTC	CASSYRQDVRETQYF
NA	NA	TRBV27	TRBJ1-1	TGTGCCAGCAGTTCCCCGTCGTTGAACACTGAAGCTTTCTTT	CASSSPSLNTEAFF
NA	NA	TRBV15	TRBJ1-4	TGTGCCACCAGCAGCAATCGGGACACAAGACTGTTTTTT	CATSSNRDTRLFF
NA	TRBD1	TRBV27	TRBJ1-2	TGTGCCAGCAGTGTGCAGGGGGCAACTAACTATGGCTACACCTTC	CASSVQGATNYGYTF
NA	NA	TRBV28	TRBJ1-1	TGTGCCAGCACCATGAACACTGAAGCTTTCTTT	CASTMNTEAFF
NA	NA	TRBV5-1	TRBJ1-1	TGCGCCAGCAGCTTGGGTTCCAGGGAAGAGGAAGCTTTCTTT	CASSLGSREEEAFF
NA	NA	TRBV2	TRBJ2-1	TGTGCCAGCACTCAGGCCCCCACCCCATACAATGAGCAGTTCTTC	CASTQAPTPYNEQFF
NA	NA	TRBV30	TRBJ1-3	TGTGCCTGGGATAGTGTCTCTGGAAACACCATATATTTT	CAWDSVSGNTIYF
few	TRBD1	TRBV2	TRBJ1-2	TGTGCCAGCAGTTACCTTGGGGGACAGGGGGCGCAGGGCTACACCTTC	CASSYLGGQGAQGYTF
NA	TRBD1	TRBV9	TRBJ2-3	TGTGCCAGCAGCGCCGGACAGGGACCAGATACGCAGTATTTT	CASSAGQGPDTQYF
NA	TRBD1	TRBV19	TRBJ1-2	TGTGCCAGCCATACCTACACAGGGGGGGAATATGGCTACACCTTC	CASHTYTGGEYGYTF